The clone carrying this T cell receptor (beta chain) was observed a few times. V was cut by 10 bases and J by 3 bases, with 17 bases left in between. Germline CDR1 is SGHTS and CDR2 is YDEGEE. This CDR3 region has 13 residues. The source of the sample is a study of tumor-infiltrating lymphocytes in oesophageal squamous cell carcinoma. One entry per CDR3 protein results from TCRdb running MiXCR on the PCR reads. Altogether 15,000 to 20,000 distinct CDR3 sequences are present, roughly 41% being singletons, with the ten largest covering over 9.5%. The chain links TRBV5-8 to TRBJ2-7, with D perhaps TRBD2 (6 bases). This clonotype originated in a male donor with esophageal squamous cell carcinoma. Material: normal esophageal tissue next to the tumor. The CDR3 DNA reads as TGTGCCGGAGTGGGAGGAGGAATCTACGAGCAGTACTTC. It codes for CAGVGGGIYEQYF. Full variable domain (rest looked up from reference TRBV5-8 and TRBJ2-7): EAGVTQSPTHLIKTRGQQATLRCSPISGHTSVYWYQQALGLGLQFLLWYDEGEERNRGNFPPRFSGRQFPNYSSELNVNALELEDSALYLCAGVGGGIYEQYFGPGTRLTVT.